Listed below are T cell receptor beta chains from one sample, sequenced in a study of cytomegalovirus exposure and HLA in healthy donors. Only in-frame clones appear in the TCRdb table, and some are missing; sequencing was by immunoSEQ multiplex PCR. Seen here are about 100,000 clones, around 68% observed once, and the top ten hold 4.5% to 5%. The sample was PBMCs. The receptors shown here come from a human donor in good health. The CDR3 runs from the conserved cysteine through the conserved F or W. Fields, in order: D gene, J gene, V gene, clone size, CDR3 length, CDR3 protein, CDR3 DNA. The D gene is left open where the match is weak. Size tells how often a clone was seen (once, few, many) or the class of an expanded clone, and some rows leave it out.

>TRBD1|TRBJ1-2|TRBV5-6|-|16
CASSLAGQGAKYGYTF
TGTGCCAGCAGCTTGGCTGGACAGGGGGCGAAGTATGGCTACACCTTC
>-|TRBJ1-1|TRBV2|-|14
CASSSQPSNAEAFF
TGTGCCAGCAGTTCACAGCCTTCGAACGCTGAAGCTTTCTTT
>TRBD2|TRBJ2-7|TRBV7-2|-|16
CASSLNLAGAGYEQYF
TGTGCCAGCAGCTTAAACCTAGCGGGAGCGGGCTACGAGCAGTACTTC
>-|TRBJ1-1|TRBV6-1|-|15
CASSGRRTANTEAFF
TGTGCCAGCAGTGGCAGGAGGACAGCTAACACTGAAGCTTTCTTT
>-|TRBJ1-5|TRBV19|-|12
CASMGGLQPQHF
TGTGCCAGTATGGGGGGGCTTCAGCCCCAGCATTTT
>TRBD1|TRBJ1-6|TRBV6-1|once|13
CASSQDRNSPLHF
TGTGCCAGCAGTCAGGACAGGAATTCACCCCTCCACTTT
>TRBD1|TRBJ2-5|TRBV15|-|15
CATSRPGQGQETQYF
TGTGCCACCAGCAGACCGGGACAGGGGCAGGAGACCCAGTACTTC
>-|TRBJ2-3|TRBV5-5|-|13
CASSLPRGDTQYF
TGTGCCAGCAGCCTCCCCCGGGGGGATACGCAGTATTTT
>TRBD2|TRBJ2-5|TRBV19|-|14
CASSIRTSVETQYF
TGTGCCAGTAGTATACGGACTAGCGTGGAGACCCAGTACTTC
>-|TRBJ2-7|TRBV29-1|once|12
CSVTQGFDEQYF
TGCAGCGTTACCCAGGGTTTCGACGAGCAGTACTTC
>-|TRBJ2-1|TRBV7-9|-|15
CASSFSLTPTNEQFF
TGTGCCAGCAGCTTTTCACTAACGCCCACGAATGAGCAGTTCTTC
>-|TRBJ2-6|TRBV5-1|-|16
CASSLDGQSGANVLTF
TGCGCCAGCAGCTTGGACGGTCAATCTGGGGCCAACGTCCTGACTTTC
>TRBD2|TRBJ2-1|TRBV29-1|few|15
CSVEEGLAGFNEQFF
TGCAGCGTTGAGGAGGGACTAGCGGGGTTCAATGAGCAGTTCTTC
>-|TRBJ1-5|TRBV27|-|15
CASSPWGGRGQPQHF
TGTGCCAGCAGTCCGTGGGGGGGGCGCGGGCAGCCCCAGCATTTT
>TRBD2|TRBJ2-7|TRBV7-9|-|14
CASSSGLVPGEQYF
TGTGCCAGCAGCAGTGGACTAGTCCCAGGCGAGCAGTACTTC
>TRBD1|TRBJ1-4|TRBV5-1|few|15
CASGTGVSTNEKLFF
TGCGCCAGCGGGACAGGGGTATCAACTAATGAAAAACTGTTTTTT
>TRBD1|TRBJ1-1|TRBV19|-|15
CASSPRDRGYAEAFF
TGTGCCAGTAGCCCCCGGGACAGGGGTTACGCTGAAGCTTTCTTT
>-|TRBJ1-1|TRBV27|few|14
CASSLTARRTEAFF
TGTGCCAGCAGTTTAACAGCCCGGAGGACTGAAGCTTTCTTT
>TRBD1|TRBJ2-3|TRBV27|-|14
CASSGTGGTDTQYF
TGTGCCAGCAGTGGGACAGGGGGCACAGATACGCAGTATTTT
>-|TRBJ1-1|TRBV5-1|-|13
CASSFRGNTEAFF
TGCGCCAGCAGCTTTCGGGGGAACACTGAAGCTTTCTTT
>-|TRBJ2-3|TRBV7-9|few|12
CSSSQVVYTQYF
TGTTCCAGCAGCCAGGTGGTATATACGCAGTATTTT
>-|TRBJ2-3|TRBV7-2|-|12
CASSLYGQEQYF
TGTGCCAGCAGCTTATATGGGCAGGAGCAGTATTTT
>-|TRBJ1-1|TRBV5-4|-|12
CASSLVGPEAFF
TGTGCCAGCAGCTTGGTTGGCCCAGAAGCTTTCTTT
>-|TRBJ1-5|TRBV19|-|15
CASSPQGSFNQPQHF
TGTGCCAGTAGCCCTCAGGGGTCCTTCAATCAGCCCCAGCATTTT
>-|TRBJ1-2|TRBV29-1|-|13
CSVVVSSNYGYTF
TGCAGCGTTGTCGTCTCCTCTAACTATGGCTACACCTTC
>-|TRBJ2-1|TRBV4-1|-|15
CASSHGPPRTGEQFF
TGCGCCAGCAGCCACGGCCCGCCCAGGACGGGGGAGCAGTTCTTC
>TRBD1|TRBJ1-1|TRBV7-9|few|13
CASRGQGVSEAFF
TGTGCCAGCAGAGGACAGGGGGTTAGTGAAGCTTTCTTT
>TRBD2|TRBJ2-5|TRBV6-1|-|14
CASGRTSGGETQYF
TGTGCCAGCGGGCGAACTAGCGGGGGGGAGACCCAGTACTTC
>-|TRBJ2-2|TRBV4-1|once|15
CASSQDMGVTGELFF
TGCGCCAGCAGCCAAGATATGGGAGTGACCGGGGAGCTGTTTTTT
>-|TRBJ2-7|TRBV7-9|-|15
CASSLGQLASHEQYF
TGTGCCAGCAGCTTAGGCCAGCTAGCTTCTCACGAGCAGTACTTC
>-|TRBJ1-5|TRBV6-6|-|16
CASSPREGLGNQPQHF
TGTGCCAGCAGTCCTAGGGAGGGATTAGGCAATCAGCCCCAGCATTTT
>TRBD2|TRBJ2-5|TRBV11-2|-|16
CASSSNGLAGSETQYF
TGTGCCAGCAGCTCAAACGGACTAGCGGGATCAGAGACCCAGTACTTC
>-|TRBJ1-2|TRBV28|-|12
CASSFGRYGYTF
TGTGCCAGCAGTTTCGGTCGCTATGGCTACACCTTC
>-|TRBJ2-7|TRBV5-8|-|12
CASRTNAYEQYF
TGTGCCAGCAGAACAAACGCCTACGAGCAGTACTTC
>-|TRBJ2-2|TRBV19|-|15
CASSMLAANTGELFF
TGTGCCAGTAGTATGCTAGCAGCGAACACCGGGGAGCTGTTTTTT
>-|TRBJ1-6|TRBV27|once|14
CASSFGHYNSPLHF
TGTGCCAGCAGTTTTGGGCACTATAATTCACCCCTCCACTTT
>-|TRBJ2-1|TRBV30|few|12
CAGTSRPYEQFF
TGTGCCGGAACGAGCAGGCCCTATGAGCAGTTCTTC
>-|TRBJ1-1|TRBV5-4|-|13
CASSLTGPGEAFF
TGTGCCAGCAGCTTGACAGGGCCGGGTGAAGCTTTCTTT
>-|TRBJ2-7|TRBV2|-|15
CASSVETRSSYEQYF
TGTGCCAGCAGTGTGGAGACTCGCTCTTCCTACGAGCAGTACTTC
>TRBD1|TRBJ2-7|TRBV4-1|once|17
CASSQSSGTGVPYEQYF
TGCGCCAGCAGCCAATCCTCCGGGACAGGGGTACCCTACGAGCAGTACTTC
>-|TRBJ1-1|TRBV5-1|few|14
CASSKDSMNTEAFF
TGCGCCAGCAGCAAAGACAGCATGAACACTGAAGCTTTCTTT
>TRBD2|TRBJ2-3|TRBV5-6|few|16
CASSQTSGSPTDTQYF
TGTGCCAGCAGCCAGACTAGCGGGAGCCCCACAGATACGCAGTATTTT
>-|TRBJ1-3|TRBV6-1|-|13
CASVTRVGNTIYF
TGTGCCAGCGTGACCAGGGTTGGAAACACCATATATTTT
>-|TRBJ2-7|TRBV9|-|13
CASSTDSSYEQYF
TGTGCCAGCAGCACGGACAGCTCCTACGAGCAGTACTTC
>TRBD2|TRBJ2-1|TRBV4-1|few|18
CASSQGIVGGRVYNEQFF
TGCGCCAGCAGCCAAGGGATCGTCGGCGGGAGGGTCTACAATGAGCAGTTCTTC
>-|TRBJ2-7|TRBV6-5|-|12
CASSSSPEEQYF
TGTGCCAGCAGTTCCAGTCCGGAGGAGCAGTACTTC
>-|TRBJ2-7|TRBV5-1|-|12
CASSLARDEQYF
TGCGCCAGCAGCTTGGCCAGGGACGAGCAGTACTTC
>-|TRBJ1-1|TRBV30|-|14
CAWKGRGVSTEAFF
TGTGCCTGGAAGGGGCGGGGGGTGAGCACTGAAGCTTTCTTT
>-|TRBJ2-2|TRBV28|-|12
CASSLATGELFF
TGTGCCAGCAGTCTGGCTACCGGGGAGCTGTTTTTT
>TRBD1|TRBJ1-2|TRBV7-8|-|15
CASSLVGRQGRGYTF
TGTGCCAGCAGCTTAGTTGGCCGACAGGGACGAGGCTACACCTTC
>-|TRBJ1-1|TRBV5-1|-|14
CASSSDTYSTEAFF
TGCGCCAGCAGCTCCGACACATATTCCACTGAAGCTTTCTTT
>-|TRBJ1-5|TRBV30|once|14
CAWGRQNTNQPQHF
TGTGCCTGGGGGCGACAGAATACCAATCAGCCCCAGCATTTT
>TRBD1|TRBJ1-5|TRBV19|-|14
CASTGQGGRRPQHF
TGTGCCAGTACCGGGCAGGGGGGCCGTCGGCCCCAGCATTTT
>TRBD1|TRBJ2-7|TRBV7-8|-|16
CASSRTRDSIRYEQYF
TGTGCCAGCAGCCGAACCCGGGACAGTATTCGCTACGAGCAGTACTTC
>TRBD2|TRBJ2-7|TRBV6-1|-|15
CASSELAGSSYEQYF
TGTGCCAGCAGTGAACTAGCGGGCAGCTCCTACGAGCAGTACTTC